Described below is a single T cell receptor (beta chain) sequence and its context. Its specificity is unknown. This entry is derived from a study of shared clonotypes between healthy human individuals. The study's findings and limits: Rarefaction gave evidence that sorted-subset sequencing remained incomplete despite large depth.

Template for every sorted-subset replicate PCR totaled about 200 ng DNA, some 30,000 T cell genomes. The protocol was immunoSEQ multiplex PCR, while the TCRdb copy is restricted to in-frame clones and leaves out a portion. The sample carries about 380,000 clones, around 96% recorded once. Specimen: memory CD8+ T cells sorted from blood. Subset: CD45RO+ cells pooled with CCR7-negative TemRA cells. This TCR came from a man younger than 40 in good health.

This chain's CDR3 is CASSQDILAGGNEQFF. CDR3 coding DNA: TGTGCCAGCAGCCAAGATATCCTAGCGGGAGGGAACGAGCAGTTCTTC. The V and J genes are TRBV4-2 and TRBJ2-1; TRBD2 matches at 12 bases. This CDR3 has 16 residues. V shed 0 bases, J shed 10 bases, and the junction held 7 bases outside the gene matches. Germline V gene sequence: CDR1 LGHNA, CDR2 YNFKEQ.